One T cell receptor (beta chain) is described in this entry. This sample was included in a study of blood T cell repertoires in COVID-19. Study-level background: Spain, Italy and the United States supplied samples that represented acute and convalescent COVID-19.

Authors' analysis steps: Using reference gene primer amplification, nucleated cell counts were estimated. Clones were sequenced by immunoSEQ multiplex PCR, and TCRdb holds only the in-frame ones, with some missing. D and trimming come from the DNA, and the V and J calls and clone size come from that table. The table lists roughly 340,000 clones, around 92% of them singletons. The V end was cut by 0 bases, the J end by 7 bases, with 13 bases between. Germline-derived CDR1 and CDR2 are LNHNV and YYDKDF (reference sequence). This CDR3 comprises 14 residues. The TCR was taken from a woman aged 25 to 39 with COVID-19, enrolled during active disease. The rearrangement uses TRBV15 and TRBJ2-7; D is unresolved. The sequenced sample consisted of peripheral blood. The CDR3 DNA is TGTGCCACCAGCAGAGATTACGAGTCCACTGAGCAGTACGTC. Translation: CATSRDYESTEQYV.